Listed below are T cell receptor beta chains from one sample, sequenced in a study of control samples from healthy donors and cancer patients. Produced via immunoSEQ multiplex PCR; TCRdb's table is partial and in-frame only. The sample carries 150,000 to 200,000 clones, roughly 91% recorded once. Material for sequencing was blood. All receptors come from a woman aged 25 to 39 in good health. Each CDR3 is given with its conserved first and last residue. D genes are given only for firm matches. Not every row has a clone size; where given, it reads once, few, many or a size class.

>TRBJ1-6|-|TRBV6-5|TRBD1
TGTGCCAGCAGTTACTCCCGGACAGGACGTTCACCCCTCCACTTT
CASSYSRTGRSPLHF
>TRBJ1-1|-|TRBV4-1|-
TGCGCCAGCAGCTTTGGACACTCCATGAACACTGAAGCTTTCTTT
CASSFGHSMNTEAFF
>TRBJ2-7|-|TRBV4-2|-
TGTGCCAGCAGCCAGACGGAATCCTACGAGCAGTACTTC
CASSQTESYEQYF
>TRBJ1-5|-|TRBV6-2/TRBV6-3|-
TGTGCCAGCAGTAAGTATCAGGCTATAGATCCCCAGCATTTT
CASSKYQAIDPQHF
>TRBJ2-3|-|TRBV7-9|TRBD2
TGTGCCAGCAGCTTAGCGGTAGCGGGGGTGGATACGCAGTATTTT
CASSLAVAGVDTQYF
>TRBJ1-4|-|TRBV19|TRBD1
TGTGCCAGTAGTATAACCCGGACAGGGAATTATGCAACTAATGAAAAACTGTTTTTT
CASSITRTGNYATNEKLFF
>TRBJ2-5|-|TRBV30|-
TGTGCCTGGAGTCCTACAGGGGGGGCACAAGAGACCCAGTACTTC
CAWSPTGGAQETQYF
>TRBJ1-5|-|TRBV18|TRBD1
TGTGCCAGCTCACCACAGGGGGCCAATCAGCCCCAGCATTTT
CASSPQGANQPQHF
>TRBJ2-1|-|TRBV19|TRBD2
TGTGCCAGTCGAACTAGCGGGGGGTACAATGAGCAGTTCTTC
CASRTSGGYNEQFF
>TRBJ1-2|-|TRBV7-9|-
TGTGCCAGCAGCTTAGGTGTATACTATGGCTACACCTTC
CASSLGVYYGYTF
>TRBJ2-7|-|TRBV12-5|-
TGTGCTAGTGGTTTGGGGGCGGCCTACGAGCAGTACTTC
CASGLGAAYEQYF
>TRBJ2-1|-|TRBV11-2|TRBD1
TGTGCCAGCAGCCCGGGACAGGGGGTCAATGAGCAGTTCTTC
CASSPGQGVNEQFF
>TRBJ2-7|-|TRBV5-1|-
TGCGCCAGCAGCTTGGTACACAGCTCCTACGAGCAGTACTTC
CASSLVHSSYEQYF
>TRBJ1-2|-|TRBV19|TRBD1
TGTGCCAGTAGTATAGATCGCGGGACAGGGGGCTTCTATGGCTACACCTTC
CASSIDRGTGGFYGYTF
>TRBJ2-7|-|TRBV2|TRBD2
TGTGCCAGCAGTCCCACTAGCGGGGCCCCCTACGAGCAGTACTTC
CASSPTSGAPYEQYF
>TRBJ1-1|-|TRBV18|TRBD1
TGTGCCAGCTCACCAGGGACAGGTAACACTGAAGCTTTCTTT
CASSPGTGNTEAFF
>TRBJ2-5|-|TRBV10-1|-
TGCGCCAGCAGTGAGGACATAAGAGAGACCCAGTACTTC
CASSEDIRETQYF
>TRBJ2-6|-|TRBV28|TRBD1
TGTGCCAGCACCCGGACAGGGACGGGGGCCAACGTCCTGACTTTC
CASTRTGTGANVLTF
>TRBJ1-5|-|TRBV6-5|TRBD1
TGTGCCAGCACCACAGGGGGACAGCCCCAGCATTTT
CASTTGGQPQHF
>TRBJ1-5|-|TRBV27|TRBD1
TGTGCCAGCAGCCCCAGGGGGAGTCAGCCCCAGCATTTT
CASSPRGSQPQHF
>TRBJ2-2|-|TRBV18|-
TGTGCCAGCTCACCGGGGTCTAGCGCCGGGGAGCTGTTTTTT
CASSPGSSAGELFF
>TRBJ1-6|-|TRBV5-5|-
TGTGCCAGCAGTTTCCGGGGAGGACAGCCCTCACCCCTCCACTTT
CASSFRGGQPSPLHF
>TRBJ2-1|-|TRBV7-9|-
TGTGCCAGCAGCCCAACAGGGTCGGGTGAGCAGTTCTTC
CASSPTGSGEQFF
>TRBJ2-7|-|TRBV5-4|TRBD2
TGTGCCAGCAGCTTGGCTAGCGGGGGGCTCTACGAGCAGTACTTC
CASSLASGGLYEQYF
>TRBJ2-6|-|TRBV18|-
TGTGCCAGCTCACCACAGGTCCCTCTCTCTGGGGCCAACGTCCTGACTTTC
CASSPQVPLSGANVLTF
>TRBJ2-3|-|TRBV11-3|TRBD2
TGTGCCAGCAGCTTAGTCCCGCTAGCGGGAGGAACAGATACGCAGTATTTT
CASSLVPLAGGTDTQYF
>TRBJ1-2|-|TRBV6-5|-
TGTGCCAGCAGGGGGTACTATGGCTACACCTTC
CASRGYYGYTF
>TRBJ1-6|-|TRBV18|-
TGTGCCAGCTCACCAAGAACGGAAGAACCCCTCCACTTT
CASSPRTEEPLHF
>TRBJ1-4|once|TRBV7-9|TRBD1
TGTGCCAGCAGCGGGGACAGGGTCGGGGAAAAACTGTTTTTT
CASSGDRVGEKLFF
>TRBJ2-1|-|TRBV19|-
TGTGCCAGTAGTATAGGCAGGGGCGATGAGCAGTTCTTC
CASSIGRGDEQFF
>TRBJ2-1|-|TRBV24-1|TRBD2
TGTGCCACCGGGACTACGAGCTACAATGAGCAGTTCTTC
CATGTTSYNEQFF
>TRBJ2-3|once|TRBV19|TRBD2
TGTGCCAGTAGTATCGGGAGGGCCTCTGATACGCAGTATTTT
CASSIGRASDTQYF
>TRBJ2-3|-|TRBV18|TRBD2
TGTGCCAGCTCACCACCCGGACTAGGGCCAGATACGCAGTATTTT
CASSPPGLGPDTQYF
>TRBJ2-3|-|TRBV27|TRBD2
TGTGCCAGCAGAGTTAGCGGGAGGGGCGGCACAGATACGCAGTATTTT
CASRVSGRGGTDTQYF
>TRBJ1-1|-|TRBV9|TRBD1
TGTGCCAGCAGCCCCGGGACAGGGGTGAACACTGAAGCTTTCTTT
CASSPGTGVNTEAFF
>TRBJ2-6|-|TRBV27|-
TGTGCCAGCAGTTTAGGACTGACCTCTGGGGCCAACGTCCTGACTTTC
CASSLGLTSGANVLTF
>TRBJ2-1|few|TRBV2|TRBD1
TGTGCCAGCAGCGTGACAGGGAGCTCCTACAATGAGCAGTTCTTC
CASSVTGSSYNEQFF
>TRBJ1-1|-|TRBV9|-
TGTGCCAGCAGCGTAGTAAGGGTCCCTGAAGCTTTCTTT
CASSVVRVPEAFF
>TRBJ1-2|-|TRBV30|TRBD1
TGTGCCCTCACCCCAGGGGGAGGCTATGGCTACACCTTC
CALTPGGGYGYTF
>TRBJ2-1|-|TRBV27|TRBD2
TGTGCCAGCAGTTTAACTAGCGGGAGGGCCAATGAGCAGTTCTTC
CASSLTSGRANEQFF
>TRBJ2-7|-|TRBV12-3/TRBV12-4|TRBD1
TGTGCCAGCAGCCTACAGGGGGCCTACGAGCAGTACTTC
CASSLQGAYEQYF
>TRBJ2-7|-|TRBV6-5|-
TGTGCCAGCAGTTACTCGACAGGCGCCTACGAGCAGTACTTC
CASSYSTGAYEQYF
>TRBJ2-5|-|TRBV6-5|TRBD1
TGTGCCAGCAGTTTCCAGGGGGCGGGGGAGACCCAGTACTTC
CASSFQGAGETQYF
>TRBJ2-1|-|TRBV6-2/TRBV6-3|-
TGTGCCAGCAGTTACTCAGGGACCTACTACAATGAGCAGTTCTTC
CASSYSGTYYNEQFF
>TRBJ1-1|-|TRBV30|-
TGTGCCTGGAGTGTACGGGTGAACACTGAAGCTTTCTTT
CAWSVRVNTEAFF
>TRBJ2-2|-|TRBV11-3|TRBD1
TGTGCCAGCAGCCCCGGACAGGCGAACACCGGGGAGCTGTTTTTT
CASSPGQANTGELFF
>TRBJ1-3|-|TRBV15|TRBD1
TGTGCCACCAGCAGAGATCGTCCAGGGGGTAGCTCTGGAAACACCATATATTTT
CATSRDRPGGSSGNTIYF
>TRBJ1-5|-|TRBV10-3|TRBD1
TGTGCCACCGACAGGGACAATCAGCCCCAGCATTTT
CATDRDNQPQHF
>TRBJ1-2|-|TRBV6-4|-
TGTGCCAGCAGTGACAGAGGGTTCGGTGGCTACACCTTC
CASSDRGFGGYTF
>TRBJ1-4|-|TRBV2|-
TGTGCCAGCATGACAGAGGTAGAAAAACTGTTTTTT
CASMTEVEKLFF
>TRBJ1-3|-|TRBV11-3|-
TGTGCCAGCAGCTTAGTATGCAGGGGTAACACCATATATTTT
CASSLVCRGNTIYF
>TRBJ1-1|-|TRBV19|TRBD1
TGTGCCAGTAGTAAAGGGACAGATCTGAACACTGAAGCTTTCTTT
CASSKGTDLNTEAFF
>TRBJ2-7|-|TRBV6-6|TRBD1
TGTGCCAGCAGATGGACAGGGTACGAGCAGTACTTC
CASRWTGYEQYF
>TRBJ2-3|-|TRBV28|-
TGTGCCAGCAGTCTCACAGATACGCAGTATTTT
CASSLTDTQYF
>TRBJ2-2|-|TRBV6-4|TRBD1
TGTGCCAGCAGTGAAACGGGACAGGGGAACACCGGGGAGCTGTTTTTT
CASSETGQGNTGELFF
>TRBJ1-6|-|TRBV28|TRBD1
TGTGCCAGCAGTGGGACAGGGTTAAGCTCCTATAATTCACCCCTCCACTTT
CASSGTGLSSYNSPLHF
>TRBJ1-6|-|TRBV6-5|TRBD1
TGTGCCAGCAGTTACGGACAGGGCGGATATAATTCACCCCTCCACTTT
CASSYGQGGYNSPLHF
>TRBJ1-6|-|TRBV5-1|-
TGCGCCAGCAGCTTGAGTACAGTTAATTCACCCCTCCACTTT
CASSLSTVNSPLHF
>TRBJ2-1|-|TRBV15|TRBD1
TGTGCCACCAGCCCCGGACAGGGCTACAATGAGCAGTTCTTC
CATSPGQGYNEQFF